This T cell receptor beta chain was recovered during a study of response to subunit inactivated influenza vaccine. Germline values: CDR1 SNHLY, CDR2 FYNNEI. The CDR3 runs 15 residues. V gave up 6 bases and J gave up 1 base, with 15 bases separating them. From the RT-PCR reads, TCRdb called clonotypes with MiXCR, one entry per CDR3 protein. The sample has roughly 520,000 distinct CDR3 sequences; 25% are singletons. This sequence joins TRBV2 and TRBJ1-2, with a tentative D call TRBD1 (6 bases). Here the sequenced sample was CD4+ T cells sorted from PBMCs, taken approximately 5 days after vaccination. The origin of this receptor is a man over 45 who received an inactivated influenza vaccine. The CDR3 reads CASRKETGYNYGYTF. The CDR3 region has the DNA TGTGCCAGCAGGAAGGAGACAGGCTATAACTATGGCTACACCTTC.